This T cell receptor (beta chain) was profiled in a study of cytomegalovirus exposure and HLA in healthy donors. Study-wide context: As released early, the data held about 85 million unique TCRs from HLA-typed donors. Overall study findings and caveats: In an earlier analysis, about 87% or about 30%: the productive usage of most TCR beta V segments. When analyzed later, a missense DCLRE1C variant was found to be linked to TCR beta V- and J-gene trimming.

CDR3 length: 14 residues. The V and J ends lost 4 bases and 0 bases respectively, with 9 bases between them. Germline assignment: CDR1 MNHEY and CDR2 SMNVEV (reference sequence). Points on this clone: The antigen remains undetermined.

PCR employed 60 Vbeta and 13 Jbeta primers. Measured with immunoSEQ multiplex PCR; TCRdb has only the in-frame clones, and not every one. The repertoire table contains 80,000 to 100,000 clones. This receptor was identified in a man aged 50 to 60 in good health and CMV-seronegative. This rearrangement joins TRBV27 to TRBJ1-2, with D unresolved. The sample was PBMCs. The CDR3 loop is CASSSTEANYGYTF. In nucleotides, the CDR3 is TGTGCCAGCAGTTCCACAGAAGCTAACTATGGCTACACCTTC.